The clone carrying this T cell receptor (beta chain) was counted a few times. Its antigen is currently unknown. Looked up from germline, CDR1 is SGHNT and CDR2 is YYREEE (reference sequence). This CDR3 region has 15 residues. V was pared by 4 bases and J by 10 bases, with 21 bases between. The sample belongs to a study of PD-1 blockade in classical Hodgkin lymphoma. The time point is: cycle 4 day 1 (C4D1), after less than 7 weeks of nivolumab. Relapses following autologous stem cell transplantation were seen in all patients, with brentuximab vedotin exposure varying. The investigators isolated CD8+ T cells from thawed PBMCs using magnetic negative selection. Patients' outcomes at their best amounted to complete response, partial response or progressive disease. Points from the study as a whole: Differences between repertoires have undefined causes, possibly disease activity or prior therapy. Those achieving complete response showed baseline diversity like newly diagnosed patients.

Clones were read by immunoSEQ multiplex PCR, and TCRdb kept only the in-frame ones, dropping some. The profile shows 2,500 to 3,000 clones, 70% of them singletons. This chain connects TRBV5-4 to TRBJ2-1; D is perhaps TRBD1 or TRBD2 (6 bases each). The sequence derives from a human donor with classical Hodgkin lymphoma. The sequences come from CD8+ T cells from blood, collected before the fourth cycle of nivolumab. The CDR3 DNA is TGTGCCAGCAGCGCCCCGGGGGCCGCGGTTTACGAGCAGTTCTTC. Its translation is CASSAPGAAVYEQFF.